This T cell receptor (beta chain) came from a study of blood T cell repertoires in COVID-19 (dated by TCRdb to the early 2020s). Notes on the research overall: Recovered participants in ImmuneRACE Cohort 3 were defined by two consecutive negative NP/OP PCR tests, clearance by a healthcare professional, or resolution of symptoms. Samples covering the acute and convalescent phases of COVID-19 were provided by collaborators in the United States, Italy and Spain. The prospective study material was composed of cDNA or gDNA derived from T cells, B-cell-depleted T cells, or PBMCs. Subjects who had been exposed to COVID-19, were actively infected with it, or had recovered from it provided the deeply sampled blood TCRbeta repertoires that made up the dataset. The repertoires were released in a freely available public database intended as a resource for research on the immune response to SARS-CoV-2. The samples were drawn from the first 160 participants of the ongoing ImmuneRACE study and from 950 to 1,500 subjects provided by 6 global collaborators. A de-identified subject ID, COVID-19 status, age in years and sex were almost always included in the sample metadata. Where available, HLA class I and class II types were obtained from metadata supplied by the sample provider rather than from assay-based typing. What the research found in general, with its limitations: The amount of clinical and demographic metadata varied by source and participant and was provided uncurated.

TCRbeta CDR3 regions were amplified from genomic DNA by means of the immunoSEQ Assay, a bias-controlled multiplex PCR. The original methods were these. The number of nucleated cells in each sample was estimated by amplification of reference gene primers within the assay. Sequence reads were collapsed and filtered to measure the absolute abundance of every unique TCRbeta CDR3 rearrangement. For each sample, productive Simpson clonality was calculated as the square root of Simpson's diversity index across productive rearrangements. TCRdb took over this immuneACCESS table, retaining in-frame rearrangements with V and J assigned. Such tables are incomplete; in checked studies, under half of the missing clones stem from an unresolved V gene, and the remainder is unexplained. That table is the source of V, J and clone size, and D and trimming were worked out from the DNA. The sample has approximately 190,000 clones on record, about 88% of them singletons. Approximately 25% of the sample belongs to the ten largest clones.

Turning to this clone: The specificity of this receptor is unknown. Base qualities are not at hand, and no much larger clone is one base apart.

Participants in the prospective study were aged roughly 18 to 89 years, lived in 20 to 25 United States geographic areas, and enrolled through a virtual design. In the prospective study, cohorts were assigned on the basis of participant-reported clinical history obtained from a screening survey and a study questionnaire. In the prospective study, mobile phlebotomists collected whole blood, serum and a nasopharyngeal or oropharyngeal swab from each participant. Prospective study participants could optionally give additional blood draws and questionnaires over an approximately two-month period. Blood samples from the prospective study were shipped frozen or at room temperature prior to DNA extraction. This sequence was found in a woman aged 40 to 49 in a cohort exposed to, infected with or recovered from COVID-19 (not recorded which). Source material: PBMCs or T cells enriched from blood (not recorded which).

The nucleotides read TGTGCCAGCAGTTCGGGCGGGCCAGATACGCAGTATTTT. This codes for CASSSGGPDTQYF. The rearrangement joined TRBV5-6 to TRBJ2-3; a tentative D call is TRBD2 (5 bases match). V gives up 5 bases and J gives up 4 bases, and the segment between their germline ends measures 11 bases. CDR1 and CDR2 are read off the germline V gene as SGHDT and YYEEEE. The CDR3 covers 13 residues, taking in both the cysteine and the phenylalanine. Only the CDR3 region is kept as DNA, spanning 39 bases read in frame from base 1.